What follows are 27 T cell receptor beta chains derived from one specimen sequenced in a study of identical twins' blood T cells. TCRdb analysed the 5' RACE reads with MiXCR anew, one entry per CDR3 protein. The top ten hold about 6% of the sample, which has fewer than 450,000 distinct CDR3 sequences, approximately 30% seen once. Sequencing used PBMCs. The receptors shown here come from a woman aged 18 to 55 in good health.

With regard to this clonotype: A much larger clone lies a single base off, so this may be a read error. The gene calls are TRBV24-1 and TRBJ2-2, with TRBD1 as a possible D gene (6 bases). The CDR3 runs to 13 residues. The V gene's germline CDR1 is KGHDR and CDR2 SFDVKD. The germline V and J ends were trimmed by 7 bases and 2 bases, with 7 bases remaining between them. In nucleotides, the CDR3 is TGTGCCACCAGGGGACATAACACCGGGGAGCTGTTTTTT. It specifies CATRGHNTGELFF.

In this sample, this clonotype turned up many times. The chain uses TRBV29-1 and TRBJ1-1; the D is unclear. The CDR3 runs 11 residues. Germline CDR1 reads SQVTM; CDR2 reads ANQGSEA. V gave up 8 bases and J gave up 2 bases, with 9 bases separating them. CDR3 sequence: CSCRFNTEAFF. DNA for the CDR3: TGCAGCTGTCGGTTCAACACTGAAGCTTTCTTT.

This clonotype has only a few counts. The gene calls are TRBV29-1 and TRBJ1-2; 9 bases are a match to TRBD1. With 4 bases clipped from V and 4 bases from J, the junction kept 16 bases outside the gene matches. The CDR3 length is 17 residues. Germline V gene sequence: CDR1 SQVTM, CDR2 ANQGSEA. CDR3 in amino acids: CSVGPGSGTGWAYGYTF. DNA of the CDR3: TGCAGCGTTGGCCCCGGGTCCGGGACAGGGTGGGCCTATGGCTACACCTTC.

CDR3 DNA sequence: TGTGCCATCAGTGAGTTTCCCCGGGAGCTGTTTTTT. Protein: CAISEFPRELFF. The gene calls are TRBV10-3 and TRBJ2-2; D remains ambiguous. Between the trimmed V and J ends, which lost 1 base and 9 bases, there was a span of 6 bases. Germline CDR1 reads ENHRY; CDR2 reads SYGVKD. CDR3 size: 12 residues.

V usage is TRBV5-1 and J usage is TRBJ2-7; D gene ambiguous. Germline lookup yields CDR1 SGHRS and CDR2 YFSETQ. CDR3 size: 11 residues. V lost 6 bases and J lost 0, with 4 bases in between. Here the CDR3 DNA reads TGCGCCAGCACCGGCTCCTACGAGCAGTACTTC. Translated: CASTGSYEQYF.

This clonotype has just a few counts. The chain recombines TRBV2 with TRBJ2-3, with D perhaps TRBD2 (5 bases). Per the germline V gene, CDR1 is SNHLY and CDR2 is FYNNEI. V was cut by 0 bases and J by 2 bases, with 18 bases left in between. The CDR3 spans 18 residues. This chain's CDR3 is CASSEALLVARITDTQYF. DNA of the CDR3: TGTGCCAGCAGTGAAGCGCTTCTCGTAGCGCGAATCACAGATACGCAGTATTTT. The variable domain in full, completed from reference TRBV2 and TRBJ2-3, reads EPEVTQTPSHQVTQMGQEVILRCVPISNHLYFYWYRQILGQKVEFLVSFYNNEISEKSEIFDDQFSVERPDGSNFTLKIRSTKLEDSAMYFCASSEALLVARITDTQYFGPGTRLTVL.

This clonotype occurred many times. The chain joins TRBV29-1 to TRBJ1-1; D gene ambiguous. CDR3 size: 11 residues. CDR1 is SQVTM and CDR2 is ANQGSEA in the germline V gene. The chain's CDR3 is CVLITNTEAFF. In DNA, the CDR3 is TGCGTCCTTATTACGAACACTGAAGCTTTCTTT.

This clonotype was seen a few times. The chain has TRBV25-1 and TRBJ1-2, with D possibly TRBD1 on 5 matching bases. V lost 5 bases, J lost 4 bases, and 8 bases lay in between. The CDR3 totals 12 residues. The germline V gene encodes CDR1 MGHDK and CDR2 SYGVNS. CDR3 sequence reads: CASSRQGYGYTF. The CDR3 DNA follows: TGTGCCAGCAGTAGGCAGGGCTATGGCTACACCTTC.

The chain joins TRBV5-1 to TRBJ2-3; 8 nucleotides agree with TRBD2. Germline CDR1 SGHRS, CDR2 YFSETQ. This CDR3 spans 14 amino acids. Trimming at V came to 6 bases and at J to 2 bases, leaving 5 bases not matched to a gene. This CDR3 is CASTTSGYTDTQYF. CDR3 bases: TGCGCCAGCACCACTAGCGGATACACAGATACGCAGTATTTT.

The chain recombines TRBV5-1 with TRBJ1-2; no definite D call. The V end lost 2 bases, the J end lost 2 bases, and 13 bases lay between the germline ends. Germline assignment: CDR1 SGHRS and CDR2 YFSETQ. The CDR3 totals 15 residues. The CDR3 loop is CASSFGVFNNYGYTF. CDR3 coding DNA: TGCGCCAGCAGCTTTGGAGTCTTTAACAACTATGGCTACACCTTC.

This clonotype has only a few counts. The CDR3 DNA follows: TGCAGTGCTAGACAGATAGAGACCCAGTACTTC. Translating it yields CSARQIETQYF. The chain has TRBV20-1 and TRBJ2-5, with D unresolved. The CDR3 sequence is 11 residues long. Between the trimmed V and J ends, which lost 2 bases and 4 bases, there was a span of 5 bases. Germline CDR1 reads DFQATT; CDR2 reads SNEGSKA (reference sequence).

A few counts support this clonotype. The CDR3: CSARVQGGVETQYF. CDR3 bases: TGCAGTGCTAGAGTGCAGGGGGGGGTTGAGACCCAGTACTTC. This sequence joins TRBV20-1 and TRBJ2-5; D may be TRBD1 or TRBD2 (7 bases each). Germline-derived CDR1 and CDR2 are DFQATT and SNEGSKA (reference sequence). This CDR3 contains 14 residues. The V gene lost 1 base and the J gene lost 5 bases, with 14 bases spanning the gap.

The rearrangement links TRBV7-2 to TRBJ2-1; 14 positions match TRBD2. CDR3 length: 15 residues. V lost 5 bases, J lost 9 bases, and 6 bases stayed unmatched. Germline values: CDR1 SGHTA, CDR2 FQGNSA. CDR3 nucleotide sequence: TGTGCCAGCAGCCTATCCGGGACTAGCGGGGGTGAGCAGTTCTTC. As protein: CASSLSGTSGGEQFF.

The table lists this clonotype with many counts. CDR3 sequence reads: CSTGGTGTYGYTF. The CDR3 nucleotides are TGCAGCACAGGCGGGACAGGGACCTATGGCTACACCTTC. V usage is TRBV29-1 and J usage is TRBJ1-2; TRBD1 aligns across 9 bases. V was clipped by 8 bases and J by 4 bases; unmatched bases: 8. Germline CDR1 is SQVTM and CDR2 is ANQGSEA. CDR3 length: 13 amino acids.

The rearrangement uses TRBV7-9 and TRBJ1-2; D is perhaps TRBD1 (6 bases). Germline-derived CDR1 and CDR2 are SEHNR and FQNEAQ (reference sequence). CDR3 size: 15 residues. V shed 5 bases and J shed 5 bases, with 18 bases lying between them. The CDR3 DNA follows: TGTGCCAGCAGCCTACAGGGTATGTGGGCGTATGGCTACACCTTC. Protein sequence: CASSLQGMWAYGYTF.

This clonotype has ten or more counts. The chain employs TRBV11-2 and TRBJ2-1, with D possibly matching TRBD2 (7 bases). The CDR3 contains 15 residues. The ends were cut back, 2 bases at V and 12 bases at J, with 20 bases in the middle. Per the germline V gene, CDR1 is SGHAT and CDR2 is FQNNGV. DNA of the CDR3: TGTGCCAGCAGCTTAACAGGGATTCGGGGGGTTGCGCAGTTCTTC. Translating it yields CASSLTGIRGVAQFF.

V is TRBV29-1 and J is TRBJ1-1, with D uncertain. Trimming took off 5 bases at V and 1 base at J, with 14 bases between the two ends. This CDR3 region has 14 residues. Germline V CDR1 and CDR2: SQVTM, ANQGSEA. The CDR3 sequence is CSVPGGNWNTEAFF. The CDR3 nucleotides read TGCAGCGTTCCCGGAGGGAACTGGAACACTGAAGCTTTCTTT.

On this clonotype itself: At one end the junction does not follow the germline gene, possibly because of a read error. The J gene is TRBJ1-1, the V gene TRBV20-1; D is uncertain. CDR3 length: 12 residues. Per germline, CDR1 DFQATT and CDR2 SNEGSKA (reference sequence). CDR3 sequence reads: CSVRDAFTEAFF. As DNA, the CDR3 is TGCAGTGTTAGAGATGCGTTTACTGAAGCTTTCTTT.

The V call is TRBV11-2, the J call TRBJ1-1; D remains ambiguous. V dropped 3 bases and J dropped 3 bases, with 2 bases sitting between them. This CDR3 contains 11 residues. CDR1 SGHAT and CDR2 FQNNGV come from the germline V gene. The CDR3, as DNA: TGTGCCAGCAGCTTCCACACTGAAGCTTTCTTT. Residues: CASSFHTEAFF.

The rearrangement links TRBV27 to TRBJ1-1; D unresolved. The CDR3 is 19 residues long. Per the germline V gene, CDR1 is MNHEY and CDR2 is SMNVEV (reference sequence). V lost 1 base, J lost 2 bases, and 23 bases lay in between. The DNA for the CDR3 is TGTGCCAGCAGTTTATTACCAGTAGCTTCAAAGGGTAGAAACACTGAAGCTTTCTTT. This encodes CASSLLPVASKGRNTEAFF.

V is TRBV10-3 and J is TRBJ2-3, with D unresolved. CDR3 length: 12 amino acids. Trimming pared 2 bases from V and 10 bases from J, leaving 10 bases between. The germline gives CDR1 ENHRY, CDR2 SYGVKD. This CDR3 is CAISEGSDPQYF. CDR3 nucleotide sequence: TGTGCCATCAGTGAGGGTAGTGACCCGCAGTATTTT.

Regarding this clonotype: The junction shows a germline mismatch at one end, possibly a read error. The gene calls are TRBV10-3 and TRBJ2-1; 7 positions agree with TRBD2. The CDR3 contains 16 residues. CDR1 and CDR2 from the germline V gene are ENHRY and SYGVKD. The CDR3 sequence: CAISSARTSISNERFF. The CDR3 DNA is TGTGCCATCTCCTCCGCCCGGACTAGTATCTCCAATGAGCGGTTCTTC.

This clonotype was seen a few times. The chain is built from TRBV5-1 and TRBJ2-2; TRBD2 agrees at 7 bases. Germline V gene lookup returns CDR1 SGHRS and CDR2 YFSETQ. The CDR3 consists of 15 residues. Trimming cost V 4 bases and J 6 bases; bases outside gene matches: 9. The CDR3 region is CASSGDTSVAGELFF. CDR3 coding DNA: TGCGCCAGCAGCGGCGATACTAGCGTTGCCGGGGAGCTGTTTTTT.

V gene TRBV7-9 combines with J gene TRBJ1-2; possibly TRBD1 for D (5 bases). This CDR3 is built from 16 residues. Germline V gene data show CDR1 as SEHNR and CDR2 as FQNEAQ (reference sequence). V lost 3 bases to trimming and J lost 5 bases, with 19 bases between them. The CDR3 here is CASSFSRRGEGYGYTF. As DNA, the CDR3 is TGTGCCAGCAGCTTCTCCCGTAGGGGAGAAGGGTATGGCTACACCTTC.

This clonotype was observed many times. The chain employs TRBV13 and TRBJ2-5, with D tentatively TRBD2 (6 bases). Germline CDR1 reads PRHDT; CDR2 reads FYEKMQ (reference sequence). V shed 2 bases and J shed 1 base, with 11 bases lying between them. The CDR3 has 15 amino acids. CDR3 DNA: TGTGCCAGCAGCTTACTAGCGCGAGGCCAAGAGACCCAGTACTTC. It specifies CASSLLARGQETQYF.

Concerning this clonotype itself: The junction and the germline gene differ at one end; a read error may be behind it. The V gene is TRBV5-1, the J gene TRBJ2-3; D not certain. Germline V CDR1 and CDR2: SGHRS, YFSETQ. The CDR3 spans 14 residues. This chain's CDR3 is CVSSFGDSTDTQYF. In DNA, the CDR3 is TGCGTCAGCAGCTTTGGCGACTCCACAGATACGCAGTATTTT.

V and J are TRBV4-3 and TRBJ2-3; D gene uncertain. CDR1 is LGHNA, CDR2 YSLEER, per germline. The CDR3 consists of 16 residues. Trimming removed 0 bases at V and 1 base at J, with 11 bases between. The CDR3 spells CASSQDGGRRTDTQYF. The DNA of the CDR3 is TGCGCCAGCAGCCAAGACGGTGGACGCCGCACAGATACGCAGTATTTT.